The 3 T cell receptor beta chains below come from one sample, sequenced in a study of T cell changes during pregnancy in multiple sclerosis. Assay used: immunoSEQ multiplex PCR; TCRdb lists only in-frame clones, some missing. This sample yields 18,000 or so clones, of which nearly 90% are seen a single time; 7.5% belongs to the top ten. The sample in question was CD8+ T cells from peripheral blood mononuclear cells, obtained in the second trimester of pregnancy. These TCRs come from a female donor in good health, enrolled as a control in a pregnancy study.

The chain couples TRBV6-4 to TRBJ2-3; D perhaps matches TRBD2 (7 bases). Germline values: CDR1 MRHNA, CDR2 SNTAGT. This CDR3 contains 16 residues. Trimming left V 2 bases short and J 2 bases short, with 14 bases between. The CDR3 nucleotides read TGTGCCAGCAGTGACGGAGGGGGGGGCACCACAGATACGCAGTATTTT. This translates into CASSDGGGGTTDTQYF.

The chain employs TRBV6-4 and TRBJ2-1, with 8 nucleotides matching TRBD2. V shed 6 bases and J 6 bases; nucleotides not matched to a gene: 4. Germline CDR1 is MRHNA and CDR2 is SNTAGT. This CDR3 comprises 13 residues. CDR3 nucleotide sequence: TGTGCCAGCAGCGCTGGGACTAGCAATGAGCAGTTCTTC. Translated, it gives CASSAGTSNEQFF.

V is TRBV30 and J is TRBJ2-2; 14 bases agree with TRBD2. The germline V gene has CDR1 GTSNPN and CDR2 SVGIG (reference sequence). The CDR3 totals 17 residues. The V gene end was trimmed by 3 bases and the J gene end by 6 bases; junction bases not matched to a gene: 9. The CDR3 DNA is TGTGCCTGGAGCGGGACTAGCGGGGGCCCCTTACCCGGGGAGCTGTTTTTT. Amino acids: CAWSGTSGGPLPGELFF.